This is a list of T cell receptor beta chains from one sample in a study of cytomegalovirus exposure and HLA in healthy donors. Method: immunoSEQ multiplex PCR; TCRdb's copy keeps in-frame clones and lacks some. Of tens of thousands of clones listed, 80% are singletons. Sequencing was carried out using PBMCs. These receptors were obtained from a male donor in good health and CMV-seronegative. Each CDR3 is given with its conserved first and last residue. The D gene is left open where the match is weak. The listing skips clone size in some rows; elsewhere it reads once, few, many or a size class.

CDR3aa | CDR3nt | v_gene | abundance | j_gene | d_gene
CASSLAPGSVDTQYF | TGTGCCAGCAGCTTAGCGCCGGGTAGCGTAGATACGCAGTATTTT | TRBV11-1 | few | TRBJ2-3 | .
CASSFLLGAGGYTF | TGTGCCAGCAGCTTCTTACTGGGGGCGGGTGGCTACACCTTC | TRBV7-9 | . | TRBJ1-2 | .
CASSWTGVGANVLTF | TGTGCCAGCAGCTGGACAGGGGTGGGGGCCAACGTCCTGACTTTC | TRBV28 | . | TRBJ2-6 | TRBD1
CASGDRALGTDTQYF | TGTGCCAGCGGGGACAGGGCATTAGGCACAGATACGCAGTATTTT | TRBV5-8 | . | TRBJ2-3 | TRBD1
CASSTLWGLSLDYGYTF | TGTGCCAGTAGTACCCTATGGGGCCTGTCGTTGGACTATGGCTACACCTTC | TRBV19 | once | TRBJ1-2 | .
CASSYGQAETEAFF | TGTGCCAGCAGCTATGGACAGGCAGAGACTGAAGCTTTCTTT | TRBV7-2 | . | TRBJ1-1 | TRBD1
CASSLGGRRSNQPQHF | TGTGCCAGCAGCTTGGGGGGCAGACGAAGCAATCAGCCCCAGCATTTT | TRBV5-6 | . | TRBJ1-5 | .
CASSEGGDAYGYTF | TGTGCCAGCAGTGAGGGGGGGGACGCCTATGGCTACACCTTC | TRBV6-1 | . | TRBJ1-2 | .
CASSIDRNRDQHF | TGTGCCAGTAGTATAGATCGAAACAGAGACCAGCATTTT | TRBV19 | . | TRBJ1-5 | .
CASSLGGANYGYTF | TGTGCCAGCAGCTTGGGGGGGGCTAACTATGGCTACACCTTC | TRBV5-4 | once | TRBJ1-2 | .
CASSTAGTSVPSSYNEQFF | TGTGCCAGCAGCACAGCCGGGACTAGCGTCCCAAGCTCCTACAATGAGCAGTTCTTC | TRBV9 | . | TRBJ2-1 | TRBD2
CASGGEPTGLYGYTF | TGTGCCAGTGGGGGGGAGCCGACAGGACTCTATGGCTACACCTTC | TRBV19 | once | TRBJ1-2 | .
CASSLGQGPDTQYF | TGTGCCAGCAGCCTCGGACAGGGCCCAGATACGCAGTATTTT | TRBV2 | . | TRBJ2-3 | TRBD1
CASSQVRAGANEAFF | TGCGCCAGCAGCCAAGTGAGGGCGGGGGCCAATGAAGCTTTCTTT | TRBV4-3 | few | TRBJ1-1 | .
CASSPSGQGLRNSPLHF | TGTGCCAGCTCACCATCTGGACAGGGCCTGAGGAATTCACCCCTCCACTTT | TRBV18 | few | TRBJ1-6 | TRBD1
CASSQEQGARRGAFF | TGCGCCAGCAGCCAAGAACAGGGAGCCAGAAGGGGAGCTTTCTTT | TRBV4-1 | once | TRBJ1-1 | .
CASSRVDGTAGNTIYF | TGTGCCAGCAGCCGGGTCGATGGGACAGCTGGAAACACCATATATTTT | TRBV4-2 | . | TRBJ1-3 | TRBD1
CASTPGQRNSPLHF | TGTGCCAGCACTCCGGGACAGAGAAATTCACCCCTCCACTTT | TRBV6-5 | few | TRBJ1-6 | TRBD1
CASSRLDTSTGNTIYF | TGTGCCAGCAGCCGATTGGACACTTCGACTGGAAACACCATATATTTT | TRBV5-8 | . | TRBJ1-3 | .
CASSLTMQGYTF | TGTGCCAGCAGCTTAACGATGCAGGGCTACACCTTC | TRBV11-1 | . | TRBJ1-2 | .
CASSTYRGLESYEQYF | TGTGCCAGCAGTACCTACAGGGGGCTGGAGTCCTACGAGCAGTACTTC | TRBV27 | . | TRBJ2-7 | TRBD1
CAWSPGRMNTEAFF | TGTGCCTGGAGTCCTGGGAGAATGAACACTGAAGCTTTCTTT | TRBV30 | . | TRBJ1-1 | .
CAWSVSLGNTIYF | TGTGCCTGGAGTGTTAGCCTTGGAAACACCATATATTTT | TRBV30 | . | TRBJ1-3 | .
CSVTLAGASDTQYF | TGCAGCGTCACCCTAGCGGGGGCCTCAGATACGCAGTATTTT | TRBV29-1 | . | TRBJ2-3 | TRBD2
CASSQKLGLAGSTDTQYF | TGTGCCAGCAGCCAAAAACTCGGGCTAGCGGGTAGCACAGATACGCAGTATTTT | TRBV4-2 | . | TRBJ2-3 | TRBD2
CASSPQGAGAFF | TGTGCCAGCTCACCACAGGGAGCGGGAGCTTTCTTT | TRBV18 | . | TRBJ1-1 | .
CASSPRPQGEAFF | TGTGCCAGCTCACCCAGACCACAGGGTGAAGCTTTCTTT | TRBV18 | . | TRBJ1-1 | .
CASSYGRDGQPQHF | TGTGCCAGCAGTTACGGGAGGGATGGTCAGCCCCAGCATTTT | TRBV6-5 | . | TRBJ1-5 | .
CASSLEQGRDTQYF | TGTGCCAGCAGCTTGGAGCAGGGAAGAGATACGCAGTATTTT | TRBV5-4 | once | TRBJ2-3 | .
CASSLESGVKETQYF | TGTGCTAGCAGCTTAGAATCGGGGGTGAAAGAGACCCAGTACTTC | TRBV7-7 | once | TRBJ2-5 | .
CASSQDWEVHEQYF | TGCGCCAGCAGCCAAGATTGGGAGGTCCACGAGCAGTACTTC | TRBV4-1 | medium-sized | TRBJ2-7 | .
CASSRSRDGLGYTF | TGTGCCAGCAGTAGATCCCGGGACGGACTAGGCTACACCTTC | TRBV6-4 | . | TRBJ1-2 | .
CASSKTSAKTDTQYF | TGTGCCAGCTCAAAGACTAGCGCCAAAACAGATACGCAGTATTTT | TRBV18 | . | TRBJ2-3 | TRBD2
CASSTETGGTEAFF | TGTGCCAGCTCTACAGAGACAGGGGGGACTGAAGCTTTCTTT | TRBV18 | . | TRBJ1-1 | TRBD1
CASTQGGPSNEQFF | TGTGCCAGTACCCAGGGGGGCCCTAGCAATGAGCAGTTCTTC | TRBV19 | . | TRBJ2-1 | .
CASTGTENYGYTF | TGTGCCAGCACGGGGACAGAAAACTATGGCTACACCTTC | TRBV6-6 | . | TRBJ1-2 | TRBD1
CASSLGSGRHTEAFF | TGTGCCAGCAGCTTAGGGTCAGGGAGGCACACTGAAGCTTTCTTT | TRBV7-9 | once | TRBJ1-1 | .
CASSGPRQGANTEAFF | TGTGCCAGCAGTGGGCCCCGACAGGGGGCGAACACTGAAGCTTTCTTT | TRBV2 | . | TRBJ1-1 | TRBD1
CASSIAGFGSTDTQYF | TGTGCCAGTAGTATAGCGGGGTTTGGTAGCACAGATACGCAGTATTTT | TRBV19 | . | TRBJ2-3 | .
CASSRTGIGETQYF | TGTGCCAGTAGCAGAACAGGAATTGGAGAGACCCAGTACTTC | TRBV19 | few | TRBJ2-5 | .
CASSYSGQNSYEQYF | TGTGCCAGCAGTTACTCGGGACAGAACTCCTACGAGCAGTACTTC | TRBV6-6 | . | TRBJ2-7 | TRBD1
CASSQDSNSGYTF | TGTGCCAGCAGCCAGGACAGTAACTCTGGCTACACCTTC | TRBV7-9 | once | TRBJ1-2 | .
CAWAQGGYGYTF | TGTGCCTGGGCGCAGGGGGGCTATGGCTACACCTTC | TRBV30 | . | TRBJ1-2 | TRBD1
CASSPTPDSNQPQHF | TGTGCCAGCAGCCCGACACCAGATAGCAATCAGCCCCAGCATTTT | TRBV7-6 | . | TRBJ1-5 | .
CASSIETGTGPIGYTF | TGTGCCAGTAGTATAGAAACCGGGACAGGGCCTATTGGCTACACCTTC | TRBV19 | . | TRBJ1-2 | TRBD1
CASSHTGTEAFF | TGTGCCAGCAGCCACACGGGAACTGAAGCTTTCTTT | TRBV7-9 | . | TRBJ1-1 | .
CASGEGWTEAFF | TGTGCCAGCGGGGAGGGATGGACTGAAGCTTTCTTT | TRBV6-5 | few | TRBJ1-1 | .
CASSIPQSSGANVLTF | TGTGCCAGCAGCATACCACAGAGCTCTGGGGCCAACGTCCTGACTTTC | TRBV9 | few | TRBJ2-6 | .
CASSITLLGGSYNSPLHF | TGTGCCAGTAGTATCACCTTGTTAGGGGGCTCCTATAATTCACCCCTCCACTTT | TRBV19 | . | TRBJ1-6 | .
CASSEAATAFYGYTF | TGTGCCAGCAGTGAAGCGGCAACCGCCTTCTATGGCTACACCTTC | TRBV6-4 | . | TRBJ1-2 | .
CASSLSGTASYTF | TGTGCCAGCAGCTTAAGCGGGACAGCCTCTTACACCTTC | TRBV7-3 | . | TRBJ1-2 | TRBD1